The 2 T cell receptor beta chains presented below share a single source sample, sequenced in a study of human T cells and chemical hapten exposure. Described time point: pre-sensitization, week 0. Treatment meaning: therapeutic diphenylcyclopropenone sensitization with weekly scalp DPC. MiXCR, applied by TCRdb to the RACE reads, yields one record per CDR3 protein. The table has approximately 180,000 distinct CDR3 sequences, approximately 29% seen once. This specimen was whole blood, taken in connection with sensitization to the hapten diphenylcyclopropenone (DPC). Receptors originate from a woman in her twenties or thirties with alopecia areata. Some clones in this sample may be carry-over from other donors' samples.

This sequence joins TRBV6-2 or TRBV6-3 and TRBJ2-1; D is perhaps TRBD1 or TRBD2 (5 bases each). Per the germline V gene, CDR1 is MNHEY and CDR2 is SVGEGT. The CDR3 totals 13 residues. V was shortened by 1 base and J by 5 bases, with 6 bases between the two germline ends. CDR3 sequence: CASSYWGNNEQFF. As DNA, the CDR3 is TGTGCCAGCAGTTACTGGGGGAACAATGAGCAGTTCTTC.

There are a few counts of this clonotype. The V and J genes are TRBV4-1 and TRBJ2-7, with 10 bases that match TRBD1. CDR3 length equals 14 residues. Per the germline V gene, CDR1 is MGHRA and CDR2 is YSYEKL. J was trimmed by 3 bases and V by 5 bases; bases with no gene match: 4. The CDR3 sequence: CASSKWDRGYEQYF. CDR3 coding DNA: TGCGCCAGCAGCAAGTGGGACAGGGGCTACGAGCAGTACTTC.